This TCR beta chain was sequenced for a study of blood T cell repertoires in COVID-19. Study as a whole: T cells, B-cell-depleted T cells, or PBMCs provided the cDNA or gDNA that served as material.

The CDR3 totals 15 residues. In germline, CDR1 is LNHDA, CDR2 SQIVND (reference sequence). Trimming shortened V by 1 base and J by 6 bases, and 10 bases separated the two germline ends. Only in-frame clones appear in the TCRdb table, and some are missing; sequencing was by immunoSEQ multiplex PCR. The table lists a few hundred thousand clones, around 91% of them singletons. Sample: peripheral blood. The J gene is TRBJ1-6, the V gene TRBV19; D unresolved. This TCR derives from a woman aged 60-75 years with acute or convalescent COVID-19. This CDR3 reads CASSIGQATNSPLHF. In DNA, the CDR3 is TGTGCCAGTAGTATAGGGCAGGCTACTAATTCACCCCTCCACTTT.